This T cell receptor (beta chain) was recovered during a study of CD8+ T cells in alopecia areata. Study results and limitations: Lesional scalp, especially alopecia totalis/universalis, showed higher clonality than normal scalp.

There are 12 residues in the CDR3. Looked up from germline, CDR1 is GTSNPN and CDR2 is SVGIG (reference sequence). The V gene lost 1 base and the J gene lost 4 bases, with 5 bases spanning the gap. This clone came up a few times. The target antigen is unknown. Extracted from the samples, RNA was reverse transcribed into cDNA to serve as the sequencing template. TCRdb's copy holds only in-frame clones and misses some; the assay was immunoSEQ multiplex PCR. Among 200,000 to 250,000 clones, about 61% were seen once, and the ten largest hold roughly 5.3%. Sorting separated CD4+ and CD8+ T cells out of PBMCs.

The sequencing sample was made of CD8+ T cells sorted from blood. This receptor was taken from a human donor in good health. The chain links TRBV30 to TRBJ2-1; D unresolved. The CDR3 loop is CAWSDHYNEQFF. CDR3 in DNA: TGTGCCTGGAGTGACCATTACAATGAGCAGTTCTTC.